These 32 T cell receptor beta chains came from one sample sequenced in a study of tumour-infiltrating T cells in Burkitt lymphoma. The protocol was immunoSEQ multiplex PCR, while the TCRdb copy is restricted to in-frame clones and leaves out a portion. The repertoire holds around 46,000 clones, with more than 25% as singletons. The sequenced sample was tumor tissue. The receptors were gathered from a human donor with Burkitt lymphoma.

This clone appeared a few times. V and J are TRBV27 and TRBJ1-1; no clear D. V was trimmed by 6 bases and J by 0 bases, leaving 11 bases between them. This CDR3 contains 14 residues. CDR1 and CDR2 (germline): MNHEY, SMNVEV (reference sequence). Written as DNA, the CDR3 is TGTGCCAGCAGCGGGTTCCCCATGAACACTGAAGCTTTCTTT. It codes for CASSGFPMNTEAFF.

This chain links TRBV11-1 with TRBJ2-3; possible D gene TRBD1, 5 bases. Germline CDR1 and CDR2: SGHAT and FQDESV (reference sequence). V shed 5 bases and J shed 0 bases, with 9 bases lying between them. The CDR3 extends over 14 amino acids. The CDR3 is CASSVQVSTDTQYF. Written as DNA, the CDR3 is TGTGCCAGCAGCGTACAGGTTAGCACAGATACGCAGTATTTT.

J is TRBJ1-5 and V is TRBV2, with a tentative D call TRBD1 (5 bases). Trimming shortened V by 2 bases and J by 0 bases, and 11 bases separated the two germline ends. There are 16 residues in the CDR3. The germline V gene encodes CDR1 SNHLY and CDR2 FYNNEI. CDR3 bases: TGTGCCAGCAGTGAACAGGGCCCTTATAGCAATCAGCCCCAGCATTTT. Translation: CASSEQGPYSNQPQHF.

The chain is built from TRBV18 and TRBJ1-2; D may be TRBD1 (5 bases). CDR1 and CDR2 (germline): KGHSH, LQKENI. With 6 bases removed from V and 2 bases from J, the gap between germline ends came to 16 bases. The CDR3 covers 15 residues. The chain's CDR3 is CASSQTQGPNYGYTF. The CDR3 DNA follows: TGTGCCAGCTCCCAGACCCAGGGACCAAACTATGGCTACACCTTC. Supplemented by reference TRBV18 and TRBJ1-2, the full variable domain reads NAGVMQNPRHLVRRRGQEARLRCSPMKGHSHVYWYRQLPEEGLKFMVYLQKENIIDESGMPKERFSAEFPKEGPSILRIQQVVRGDSAAYFCASSQTQGPNYGYTFGSGTRLTVV.

The chain couples TRBV30 to TRBJ1-1, with D unclear. This CDR3 is built from 15 residues. Trimming took 2 bases from V and 0 from J, leaving 13 bases between them. Germline V gene data show CDR1 as GTSNPN and CDR2 as SVGIG (reference sequence). DNA for the CDR3: TGTGCCTGGAGTTGGAACCCCCGGATGAACACTGAAGCTTTCTTT. It is translated as CAWSWNPRMNTEAFF.

The gene calls are TRBV6-5 and TRBJ1-4; D ambiguous. V dropped 1 base and J dropped 3 bases, with 3 bases sitting between them. This CDR3 has 13 amino acids. Germline CDR1 MNHEY, CDR2 SVGAGI. The CDR3 bases are TGTGCCAGCAGTTACTTACCTAATGAAAAACTGTTTTTT. Its translation: CASSYLPNEKLFF.

This clone was seen a single time. This chain uses TRBV4-3 with TRBJ1-2; D is unclear. The V gene lost 1 base and the J gene lost 7 bases, with 4 bases spanning the gap. Germline-derived CDR1 and CDR2 are LGHNA and YSLEER. The CDR3 has 11 residues. CDR3 coding DNA: TGCGCCAGCAGCCAAGGTCTTGGCTACACCTTC. Translated, it gives CASSQGLGYTF.

The V call is TRBV2, the J call TRBJ1-4, with 9 bases fitting TRBD1. The V gene end was trimmed by 6 bases and the J gene end by 11 bases; junction bases not matched to a gene: 10. Germline V gives CDR1 SNHLY, CDR2 FYNNEI. The CDR3 totals 14 residues. CDR3 bases: TGTGCCAGCAGGGGGGACAGGGTCTTGGGGAAACTGTTTTTT. Its protein product is CASRGDRVLGKLFF.

In its sample, this clone was seen a few times. The chain combines TRBV30 with TRBJ1-5; D is undetermined. Trimming left V 2 bases short and J 4 bases short, with 6 bases between. CDR1 is GTSNPN, CDR2 SVGIG, per germline (reference sequence). This CDR3 is 12 amino acids long. This chain's CDR3 is CAWSQLNQPQHF. The CDR3 nucleotides read TGTGCCTGGAGTCAATTGAATCAGCCCCAGCATTTT. Full variable domain (outside the CDR3, taken from reference TRBV30 and TRBJ1-5): SQTIHQWPATLVQPVGSPLSLECTVEGTSNPNLYWYRQAAGRGLQLLFYSVGIGQISSEVPQNLSASRPQDRQFILSSKKLLLSDSGFYLCAWSQLNQPQHFGDGTRLSIL.

The gene calls are TRBV7-9 and TRBJ1-1; 8 bases are a match to TRBD1. The CDR3 consists of 16 residues. The germline V gene has CDR1 SEHNR and CDR2 FQNEAQ (reference sequence). The ends lost 4 bases at V and 7 bases at J; junction bases unmatched: 14. The DNA of the CDR3 is TGTGCCAGCAGCTCACGCAGGGGGCGCGAGGAATATGAAGCTTTCTTT. Its translation is CASSSRRGREEYEAFF.

The gene calls are TRBV5-6 and TRBJ2-1; 10 bases align to TRBD1. The V and J ends lost 4 bases and 8 bases, in that order; junction bases with no gene match: 9. Germline V gene sequence: CDR1 SGHDT, CDR2 YYEEEE. The length of the CDR3 is 15 residues. Here the CDR3 reads CASSIGTGAFDEQFF. The CDR3 DNA follows: TGTGCCAGCAGCATCGGGACAGGGGCGTTCGATGAGCAGTTCTTC.

The rearrangement joins TRBV5-6 to TRBJ1-2; possibly TRBD1 for D (6 bases). CDR3 length: 14 amino acids. The germline V gene encodes CDR1 SGHDT and CDR2 YYEEEE. V gave up 5 bases and J gave up 7 bases, with 18 bases separating them. The CDR3 sequence is CASSPLGGEGGYTF. For the CDR3, the DNA is TGTGCCAGCAGTCCCCTGGGGGGCGAGGGTGGCTACACCTTC.

The chain joins TRBV5-1 to TRBJ1-1; D uncertain. The germline gives CDR1 SGHRS, CDR2 YFSETQ. Between the trimmed V and J ends, which lost 0 bases and 6 bases, there was a span of 9 bases. This CDR3 has 13 amino acids. Written as DNA, the CDR3 is TGCGCCAGCAGCTTGGTCCGTGAGGCTGAAGCTTTCTTT. Its translation: CASSLVREAEAFF.

V and J are TRBV5-1 and TRBJ1-3; D gene unclear. Trimming stripped 4 bases from V and 4 bases from J, with 18 bases between. This CDR3 has 16 residues. Germline V gives CDR1 SGHRS, CDR2 YFSETQ. CDR3 loop: CASSPTTAGRGNTIYF. In DNA, the CDR3 is TGCGCCAGCAGCCCGACGACGGCCGGTAGGGGAAACACCATATATTTT.

The rearrangement links TRBV11-3 to TRBJ2-7; D may be TRBD2 (5 bases). Between the trimmed V and J ends, which lost 0 bases and 9 bases, there was a span of 12 bases. The CDR3 contains 13 residues. CDR1 is SGHNT and CDR2 is YENEEA in the germline V gene. The CDR3 DNA is TGTGCCAGCAGCTTAGAGCCCCAGAGCGGGCAGTACTTC. Translated: CASSLEPQSGQYF. Combining the CDR3 with reference TRBV11-3 and TRBJ2-7 gives the whole variable domain EAGVVQSPRYKIIEKKQPVAFWCNPISGHNTLYWYLQNLGQGPELLIRYENEEAVDDSQLPKDRFSAERLKGVDSTLKIQPAELGDSAVYLCASSLEPQSGQYFGPGTRLTVT.

The V gene is TRBV7-6, the J gene TRBJ2-7, with 11 positions matching TRBD1. This CDR3 is 14 amino acids long. Germline V gene data show CDR1 as SGHVS and CDR2 as FNYEAQ. J gave up 5 bases and V 4 bases, and 4 bases lay outside the gene matches. Here the CDR3 DNA reads TGTGCCAGCAGCTCGGACAGGGGGCCTAACGAGCAGTACTTC. Translation: CASSSDRGPNEQYF. Together with reference TRBV7-6 and TRBJ2-7, the CDR3 gives the full variable domain: GAGVSQSPRYKVTKRGQDVALRCDPISGHVSLYWYRQALGQGPEFLTYFNYEAQQDKSGLPNDRFSAERPEGSISTLTIQRTEQRDSAMYRCASSSDRGPNEQYFGPGTRLTVT.

The sample holds one count of this clone. DNA of the CDR3: TGTGCCAGCAGCTTAGATCATCGGGGTAGGAGATCACCCCTCCACTTT. It codes for CASSLDHRGRRSPLHF. The rearrangement joins TRBV11-2 to TRBJ1-6; D not resolved. Germline V gene lookup returns CDR1 SGHAT and CDR2 FQNNGV. The V and J ends lost 0 bases and 10 bases respectively, with 16 bases between them. This CDR3 spans 16 amino acids.

The V call is TRBV10-3, the J call TRBJ2-3; the D is unclear. Trimming stripped 4 bases from V and 4 bases from J, with 3 bases between. Per germline, CDR1 ENHRY and CDR2 SYGVKD. The CDR3 extends over 11 amino acids. The CDR3 protein is CAISGPDTQYF. The CDR3 DNA follows: TGTGCCATCAGTGGTCCAGATACGCAGTATTTT.

V and J are TRBV6-1 and TRBJ1-1; D possibly corresponds to TRBD1 (6 bases). The germline CDR1 and CDR2 sequences are MNHNS and SASEGT. The germline V and J ends were trimmed by 2 bases and 5 bases, with 18 bases remaining between them. The CDR3 is 16 amino acids. CDR3 nucleotide sequence: TGTGCCAGCAGTGAACCACCGGGGATCAGGGGAACTGAAGCTTTCTTT. Translation gives CASSEPPGIRGTEAFF.

V and J are TRBV7-8 and TRBJ1-2, with D uncertain. Germline V gene sequence: CDR1 SGHVS, CDR2 FQNEAQ. The V and J ends lost 1 base and 0 bases respectively, with 3 bases between them. The CDR3 totals 13 residues. CDR3: CASSLVPNYGYTF. DNA of the CDR3: TGTGCCAGCAGCTTAGTCCCTAACTATGGCTACACCTTC.

This clone has a handful of counts. DNA of the CDR3: TGTGCCAGCTGTTCGACAGGGACCCCTCGCGGCTACACCTTC. Amino acid sequence: CASCSTGTPRGYTF. This rearrangement joins TRBV6-1 to TRBJ1-2, with TRBD1 matching 7 bases. The V gene end was trimmed by 8 bases and the J gene end by 8 bases; junction bases not matched to a gene: 14. The CDR3 sequence is 14 residues long. The germline V gene has CDR1 MNHNS and CDR2 SASEGT.

V is TRBV5-1 and J is TRBJ2-5; 8 bases are a match to TRBD2. There are 16 residues in the CDR3. Trimming removed 6 bases from V and 4 bases from J; junction bases left unmatched: 14. Germline CDR1 reads SGHRS; CDR2 reads YFSETQ. CDR3 DNA sequence: TGCGCCAGCACGAACCTCCCCGGGGGGGCCGGAGAGACCCAGTACTTC. This translates into CASTNLPGGAGETQYF.

This chain links TRBV18 with TRBJ1-1; D may be TRBD1 (5 bases). Trimming shortened V by 6 bases and J by 6 bases, and 17 bases separated the two germline ends. Germline CDR1 is KGHSH and CDR2 is LQKENI. The CDR3 totals 14 residues. The CDR3 sequence: CASSEGAGSAEAFF. As DNA, the CDR3 is TGTGCCAGCTCTGAAGGGGCAGGGTCGGCTGAAGCTTTCTTT.

In this sample, this clone turned up a few times. The CDR3 protein is CASSYSGRYNSPLHF. CDR3 DNA sequence: TGTGCCAGCAGTTACTCGGGACGGTATAATTCACCCCTCCACTTT. This chain joins TRBV6-5 and TRBJ1-6, with D possibly matching TRBD1 (5 bases). The ends were cut back, 0 bases at V and 4 bases at J, with 7 bases in the middle. CDR1 MNHEY and CDR2 SVGAGI come from the germline V gene. The CDR3 runs to 15 residues.

This chain links TRBV19 with TRBJ1-2; D is perhaps TRBD1 (5 bases). Trimming removed 4 bases from V and 8 bases from J, with 17 bases in between. CDR3 size: 14 residues. Germline CDR1 is LNHDA and CDR2 is SQIVND (reference sequence). The CDR3 region has the DNA TGTGCCAGTAGTACATCCCACATCTGGGGCGGCTACACCTTC. As protein: CASSTSHIWGGYTF.

The V and J genes are TRBV5-4 and TRBJ2-5, with D hard to call. The CDR3 extends over 13 amino acids. The germline gives CDR1 SGHNT, CDR2 YYREEE (reference sequence). With 6 bases removed from V and 1 base from J, the gap between germline ends came to 10 bases. For the CDR3, the DNA is TGTGCCAGCACCCCAAGGCCCCAAGAGACCCAGTACTTC. As protein: CASTPRPQETQYF.

The chain links TRBV5-6 to TRBJ1-6; D not certain. CDR1 and CDR2 from the germline V gene are SGHDT and YYEEEE. V lost 2 bases, J lost 7 bases, and 4 bases lay in between. The CDR3 is 12 amino acids. CDR3 bases: TGTGCCAGCAGCTTCTTCAATTCACCCCTCCACTTT. Translating it yields CASSFFNSPLHF. Full variable domain (missing parts from reference TRBV5-6 and TRBJ1-6): DAGVTQSPTHLIKTRGQQVTLRCSPKSGHDTVSWYQQALGQGPQFIFQYYEEEERQRGNFPDRFSGHQFPNYSSELNVNALLLGDSALYLCASSFFNSPLHFGNGTRLTVT.

The sample holds a few counts of this clone. The V and J genes are TRBV9 and TRBJ2-3, with a tentative D call TRBD2 (6 bases). CDR3 size: 15 residues. Trimming removed 3 bases at V and 0 bases at J, with 11 bases between. CDR1 is SGDLS and CDR2 is YYNGEE in the germline V gene. This chain's CDR3 is CASSAISGSTDTQYF. The DNA for the CDR3 is TGTGCCAGCAGCGCTATAAGCGGGAGCACAGATACGCAGTATTTT.

In its sample, this clone was seen a few times. This chain uses TRBV7-9 with TRBJ2-3; D is unclear. V was cut by 1 base and J by 4 bases, with 6 bases left in between. The CDR3 length is 13 residues. Germline CDR1 reads SEHNR; CDR2 reads FQNEAQ (reference sequence). CDR3 sequence: CASSLVTPDTQYF. The CDR3 DNA reads TGTGCCAGCAGCTTAGTAACCCCAGATACGCAGTATTTT. Using reference TRBV7-9 and TRBJ2-3 for the parts outside the CDR3, the full variable domain is DTGVSQNPRHKITKRGQNVTFRCDPISEHNRLYWYRQTLGQGPEFLTYFQNEAQLEKSRLLSDRFSAERPKGSFSTLEIQRTEQGDSAMYLCASSLVTPDTQYFGPGTRLTVL.

Only one count was recorded for this clone. In DNA, the CDR3 is TGTGCCAGCAGCCGGCAGCCGGGGGCCTACGAGCAGTACTTC. Its translation is CASSRQPGAYEQYF. The rearrangement joins TRBV5-8 to TRBJ2-7; weak D call: TRBD2 (6 bases). Trimming left V 4 bases short and J 2 bases short, with 13 bases between. The CDR3 runs 14 residues. From germline, CDR1 is SGHTS and CDR2 YDEGEE.

This chain links TRBV19 with TRBJ2-5, with 8 bases aligning to TRBD1. Unmatched junction bases numbered 3, after V lost 1 base and J lost 5 bases. The CDR3 has 14 amino acids. The V gene's germline CDR1 is LNHDA and CDR2 SQIVND (reference sequence). CDR3 amino acids: CASSIGQGAETQYF. CDR3 bases: TGTGCCAGTAGTATAGGTCAGGGGGCGGAGACCCAGTACTTC.

The chain carries TRBV15 and TRBJ2-6; D uncertain. Trimming removed 2 bases from V and 1 base from J, with 9 bases in between. This CDR3 region has 16 residues. CDR1 and CDR2 (germline): LNHNV, YYDKDF (reference sequence). DNA for the CDR3: TGTGCCACCAGCAGATACGGGTATTCTGGGGCCAACGTCCTGACTTTC. Translating gives CATSRYGYSGANVLTF. The variable domain in full, with the rest retrieved from reference TRBV15 and TRBJ2-6, is DAMVIQNPRYQVTQFGKPVTLSCSQTLNHNVMYWYQQKSSQAPKLLFHYYDKDFNNEADTPDNFQSRRPNTSFCFLDIRSPGLGDTAMYLCATSRYGYSGANVLTFGAGSRLTVL.